The present T cell receptor beta chain was sequenced within a study of blood T cell repertoires in COVID-19. Study context: Specimens from acute and convalescent COVID-19 originated in the United States, Italy and Spain.

Trimming shortened V by 2 bases and J by 4 bases, and 15 bases separated the two germline ends. The CDR3 is made up of 16 amino acids. Germline CDR1 and CDR2: LGHDT and YNNKEL (reference sequence). Method: immunoSEQ multiplex PCR; TCRdb's copy keeps in-frame clones and lacks some. The sample consists of roughly 100,000 clones, 70% to 90% of them appearing once. The sample comprised peripheral blood. The V gene is TRBV3-1 (or the pseudogene TRBV3-2), the J gene TRBJ1-5; D is perhaps TRBD1 (6 bases). This TCR was sampled from a woman aged 65 to 85 with acute or convalescent COVID-19. The CDR3 DNA sequence: TGTGCCAGCAGCCAACCCGTGGGGGGGCGAAATCAGCCCCAGCATTTT. The encoded protein is CASSQPVGGRNQPQHF.